This TCR beta chain originates from a study of regulatory T cells in long-lasting Graves disease. Study in general: Antithyroid drugs had been taken by newly diagnosed Graves' patients for under 3 months. The study, taken as a whole, reports: With approximately 2,800 shared public clonotypes, persistent patients exceeded new patients, who shared about a thousand. Among samples with persistent disease, TRBV28, TRBJ1-2 and TRBJ2-5 were favored.

The germline V and J ends were trimmed by 0 bases and 8 bases, with 17 bases remaining between them. Germline V CDR1 and CDR2: LGHDT, YNNKEL (reference sequence). The CDR3 consists of 16 residues. The time point: newly diagnosed GD, antithyroid drugs for less than 3 months. Making the TCR library involved RNA that had been extracted from PBMCs. According to the study, TCR beta libraries were built with iRepertoire HTBI primers and CDR3-region Arm-PCR. TCRdb independently ran MiXCR on the multiplex PCR reads; one entry per CDR3 protein. The table has 350,000 to 550,000 distinct CDR3 sequences, 16% seen once. In the case of this clonotype: The target antigen is unknown.

This same sample was also part of a study on T cells in Graves' hyperthyroidism and ophthalmopathy.

The chain combines TRBV3-1 with TRBJ2-1; D is undetermined. Sequenced here: peripheral blood mononuclear cells (PBMCs), sampled at new diagnosis, from a patient treated with antithyroid drugs. This receptor was identified in a woman aged 18-30 years with Graves disease. CDR3 loop: CASSQDGRGFFDEQFF. CDR3 bases: TGTGCCAGCAGCCAAGATGGCCGCGGATTCTTCGATGAGCAGTTCTTC.